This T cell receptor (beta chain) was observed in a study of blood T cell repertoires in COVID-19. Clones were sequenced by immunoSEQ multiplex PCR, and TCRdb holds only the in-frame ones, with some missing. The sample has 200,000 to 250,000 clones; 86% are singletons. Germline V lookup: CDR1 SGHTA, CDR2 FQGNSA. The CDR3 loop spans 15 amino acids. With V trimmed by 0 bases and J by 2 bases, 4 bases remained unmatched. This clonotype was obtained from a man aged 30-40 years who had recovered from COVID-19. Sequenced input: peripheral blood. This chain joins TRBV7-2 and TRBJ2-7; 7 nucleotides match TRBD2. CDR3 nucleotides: TGTGCCAGCAGCTTAGCGGGGGGGTTAACCTACGAGCAGTACTTC. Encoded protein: CASSLAGGLTYEQYF.